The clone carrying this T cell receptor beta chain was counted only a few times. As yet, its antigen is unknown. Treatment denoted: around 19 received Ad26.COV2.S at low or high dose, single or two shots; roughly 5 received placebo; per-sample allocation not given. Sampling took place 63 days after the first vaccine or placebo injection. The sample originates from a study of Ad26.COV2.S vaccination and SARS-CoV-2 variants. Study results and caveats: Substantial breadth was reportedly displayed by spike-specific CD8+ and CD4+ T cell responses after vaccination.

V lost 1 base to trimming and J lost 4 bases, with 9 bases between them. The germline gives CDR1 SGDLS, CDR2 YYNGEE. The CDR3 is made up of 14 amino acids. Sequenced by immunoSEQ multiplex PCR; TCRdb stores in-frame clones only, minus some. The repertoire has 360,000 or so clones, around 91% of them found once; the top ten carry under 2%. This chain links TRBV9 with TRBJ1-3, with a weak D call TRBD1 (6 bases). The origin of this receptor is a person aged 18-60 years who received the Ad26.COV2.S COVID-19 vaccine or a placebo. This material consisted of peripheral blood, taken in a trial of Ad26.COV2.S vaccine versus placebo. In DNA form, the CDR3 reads TGTGCCAGCAGCGTAAGGACAGACGGAAACACCATATATTTT. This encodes CASSVRTDGNTIYF.